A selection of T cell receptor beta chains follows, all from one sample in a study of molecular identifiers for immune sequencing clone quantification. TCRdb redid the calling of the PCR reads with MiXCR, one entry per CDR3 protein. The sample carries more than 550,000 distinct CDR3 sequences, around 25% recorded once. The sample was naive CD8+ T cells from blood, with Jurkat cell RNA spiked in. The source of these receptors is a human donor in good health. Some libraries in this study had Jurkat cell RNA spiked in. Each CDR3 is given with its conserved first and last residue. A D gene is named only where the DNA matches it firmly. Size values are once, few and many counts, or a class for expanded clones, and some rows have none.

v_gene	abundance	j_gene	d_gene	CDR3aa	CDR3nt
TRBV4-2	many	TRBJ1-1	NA	CASSQVFQMNTEAFF	TGTGCCAGCAGCCAAGTATTTCAGATGAACACTGAAGCTTTCTTT
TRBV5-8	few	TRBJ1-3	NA	CASSITWQEGNTIYF	TGTGCCAGCAGCATAACGTGGCAGGAGGGCAACACCATATATTTT
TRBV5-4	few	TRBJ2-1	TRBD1	CASSPTGSYNEQFF	TGTGCCAGCAGCCCGACAGGGTCCTACAATGAGCAGTTCTTC
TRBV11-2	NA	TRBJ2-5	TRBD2	CASSSYGGGYQETQYF	TGTGCCAGCAGCTCTTATGGCGGGGGGTACCAAGAGACCCAGTACTTC
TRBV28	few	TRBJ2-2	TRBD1	CASSYSRDRGTGELFF	TGTGCCAGCAGCTATAGCCGGGACAGGGGGACCGGGGAGCTGTTTTTT
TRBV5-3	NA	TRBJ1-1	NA	CARSLRKNTEAFF	TGTGCCAGAAGCTTGCGAAAGAACACTGAAGCTTTCTTT
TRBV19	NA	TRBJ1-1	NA	CASSIRVGTEAFF	TGTGCCAGTAGTATTCGGGTAGGCACTGAAGCTTTCTTT
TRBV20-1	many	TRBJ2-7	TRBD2	CSARVLAGDYEQYF	TGCAGTGCTAGAGTACTAGCGGGAGATTACGAGCAGTACTTC
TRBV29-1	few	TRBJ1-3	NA	CSVTLGTSSLNTIYF	TGCAGCGTGACCCTCGGGACCTCCTCCCTAAACACCATATATTTT
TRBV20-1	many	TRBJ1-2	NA	CSARETGIGHGYTF	TGCAGTGCTAGAGAGACAGGAATTGGCCATGGCTACACCTTC
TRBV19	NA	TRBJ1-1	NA	CASSISLQNTKAFF	TGTGCCAGTAGTATCAGTCTTCAGAACACTAAAGCTTTCTTT
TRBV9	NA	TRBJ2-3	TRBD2	CASSTRLAGEADTQYF	TGTGCCAGCAGCACCAGACTAGCGGGGGAGGCAGATACGCAGTATTTT
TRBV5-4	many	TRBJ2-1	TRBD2	CASSLGLAGDGEQFF	TGTGCCAGCAGCTTGGGACTAGCGGGGGATGGTGAGCAGTTCTTC
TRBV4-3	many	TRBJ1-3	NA	CASSQDMGTGNTIYF	TGCGCCAGCAGCCAAGATATGGGAACTGGAAACACCATATATTTT
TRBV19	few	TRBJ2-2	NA	CASSIVHSNTGELFF	TGTGCCAGTAGTATTGTGCACAGCAACACCGGGGAGCTGTTTTTT